A selection of T cell receptor beta chains follows, all from one sample in a study of blood T cell repertoires in COVID-19. The repertoire was sequenced with immunoSEQ multiplex PCR; TCRdb's copy has only in-frame clones and lacks some. The data show roughly 200,000 clones, 80% to 90% seen once. The sample consisted of PBMCs or T cells enriched from blood (not recorded which). Receptor source: a man younger than 45 who had recovered from COVID-19. Each CDR3 is given with its conserved first and last residue. The order of the fields is V gene, J gene, clone size, D gene, CDR3 DNA, CDR3 protein. The D gene is left open where the match is weak. The size entry is marked missing in some rows and otherwise reads once, few, many or a size class.

>TRBV30|TRBJ1-1|once|NA
TGTGCCTTTAGACAGAAGAACACTGAAGCTTTCTTT
CAFRQKNTEAFF
>TRBV29-1|TRBJ2-3|NA|TRBD2
TGCAGCGTAAAAGCGGGAGGGCCAAGAGATACGCAGTATTTT
CSVKAGGPRDTQYF
>TRBV28|TRBJ1-1|NA|NA
TGTGCCAGCAGTTTTGGCATGAACACTGAAGCTTTCTTT
CASSFGMNTEAFF
>TRBV4-1|TRBJ2-6|NA|TRBD1
TGCGCCAGCAGCCGGACCTCGGGACAGCTAACCTCTGGGGCCAACGTCCTGACTTTC
CASSRTSGQLTSGANVLTF
>TRBV19|TRBJ2-2|NA|NA
TGTGCCAGTAGTATATTCCAGACTTACACCGGGGAGCTGTTTTTT
CASSIFQTYTGELFF
>TRBV6-6|TRBJ2-7|NA|TRBD1
TGTGCCAGCAGTTACTCAGGACAGGGGACCTACGAGCAGTACTTC
CASSYSGQGTYEQYF
>TRBV2|TRBJ1-1|NA|TRBD1
TGTGCCAGCAATCCTAGGACAGGGCCAGCTTTCTTT
CASNPRTGPAFF
>TRBV3-1/TRBV3-2|TRBJ1-1|NA|NA
TGTGCCAGCAGCCAAGAGTTTTCGGCGACAGGGAACACTGAAGCTTTCTTT
CASSQEFSATGNTEAFF
>TRBV10-2|TRBJ2-7|NA|NA
TGCGCCAGCCGTAGCTCCTACGAGCAGTACTTC
CASRSSYEQYF
>TRBV13|TRBJ1-4|NA|TRBD1
TGTGCCAGCAGCCTAAAGACAGGGACTAATGAAAAACTGTTTTTT
CASSLKTGTNEKLFF
>TRBV7-2|TRBJ2-1|NA|TRBD2
TGTGCCAGCAGCTACGGACTAGCCTACAATGAGCAGTTCTTC
CASSYGLAYNEQFF
>TRBV5-5|TRBJ1-1|NA|NA
TGTGCCAGCAGCTTGGTTACAGGCGGTACTGAAGCTTTCTTT
CASSLVTGGTEAFF
>TRBV4-3|TRBJ2-3|NA|TRBD2
TGCGCCAGCAGCCAATCCAAGGTCGGGCTAGCGGGAGTTTACACAGATACGCAGTATTTT
CASSQSKVGLAGVYTDTQYF
>TRBV5-5|TRBJ2-6|NA|NA
TGTGCCAGCAGCCCTATTGAGTTCTCTGGGGCCAACGTCCTGACTTTC
CASSPIEFSGANVLTF
>TRBV3-1/TRBV3-2|TRBJ2-7|NA|NA
TGTGCCAGCAGCCAACTTGCGACGGGGGAGCAGTACTTC
CASSQLATGEQYF
>TRBV7-8|TRBJ2-7|NA|TRBD2
TGTGCCAGCAGCTTAGCGCCCAGCGGGGGCTCCTACGAGCAGTACTTC
CASSLAPSGGSYEQYF
>TRBV27|TRBJ2-7|NA|TRBD1
TGTGCCAGCAGTAGGACAGGGGGCAACTACGAGCAGTACTTC
CASSRTGGNYEQYF
>TRBV27|TRBJ2-2|NA|NA
TGTGCCAGCAGTTTCGTTATGAACACCGGGGAGCTGTTTTTT
CASSFVMNTGELFF
>TRBV7-8|TRBJ2-7|NA|TRBD2
TGTGCCAGCAGCTTAGGAGGCGGGACTAGCGGGAGTCTCTACGAGCAGTACTTC
CASSLGGGTSGSLYEQYF
>TRBV5-5|TRBJ1-6|NA|TRBD1
TGTGCCAGCAGCTTTCGGGGCGGGACAGGGAATTCACCCCTCCACTTT
CASSFRGGTGNSPLHF
>TRBV30|TRBJ2-7|NA|NA
TGTGCCTGGGGTCACTCCGTATACGAGCAGTACTTC
CAWGHSVYEQYF
>TRBV5-4|TRBJ2-5|NA|NA
TGTGCCAGCAGCGAAGGGGTGGGAGAGACCCAGTACTTC
CASSEGVGETQYF
>TRBV7-9|TRBJ1-2|NA|NA
TGTGCCAGCAGCCGCCAGCAAACTATGGCTACACGGTCAAACTATGGCTACACCTTC
CASSRQQTMATRSNYGYTF
>TRBV30|TRBJ2-2|NA|NA
TGTGCCTGGAAAAGGCAGGGGGGCACCGGGGAGCTGTTTTTT
CAWKRQGGTGELFF
>TRBV21-1|TRBJ1-2|NA|NA
TGTGCCAGCGCTAACTATGGGTCTCCTAACTATGGCTACACCTTC
CASANYGSPNYGYTF
>TRBV15|TRBJ1-3|NA|NA
TGTGCCACCAGCAGGGCGGCCGGAAACACCATATATTTT
CATSRAAGNTIYF
>TRBV19|TRBJ1-2|NA|TRBD1
TGTGCCAGTAGTAGACAGGGTTTCAATGGCTACACCTTC
CASSRQGFNGYTF
>TRBV25-1|TRBJ2-3|NA|NA
TGTGCCAGCAGTGAACCGGGATCCGATACGCAGTATTTT
CASSEPGSDTQYF
>TRBV6-5|TRBJ1-3|NA|TRBD1
TGTGCCAGCAGGGGGACAGGGGGCGGAAACACCATATATTTT
CASRGTGGGNTIYF
>TRBV18|TRBJ1-1|NA|TRBD1
TGTGCCAGCTCACCGGGACAGAAGGACACTGAAGCTTTCTTT
CASSPGQKDTEAFF
>TRBV14|TRBJ1-2|NA|TRBD1
TGTGCCAGCAGCCTCGACAGGGGTAATTCCTATGGCTACACCTTC
CASSLDRGNSYGYTF
>TRBV5-8|TRBJ2-3|NA|NA
TGTGCCAGCAGCTTGGTTGGAGGTACGCAGTATTTT
CASSLVGGTQYF
>TRBV7-9|TRBJ2-7|NA|TRBD2
TGTGCCAGCAGGGAGACTAGCGGGAGCTCTTACGAGCAGTACTTC
CASRETSGSSYEQYF
>TRBV5-8|TRBJ2-7|NA|NA
TGTGCCAGCAGCTTGGCTTACGAGCAGTACTTC
CASSLAYEQYF
>TRBV28|TRBJ1-2|NA|NA
TGTGCCAGCACGGAGGGGTATGGCTACACCTTC
CASTEGYGYTF
>TRBV5-1|TRBJ1-1|NA|NA
TGCGCCAGCAGCTTGACAGCAATGAACACTGAAGCTTTCTTT
CASSLTAMNTEAFF
>TRBV2|TRBJ2-1|NA|TRBD1
TGTGCCAGCAGTGAAGAAGAAGGGGGCTCGGATGAGCAGTTCTTC
CASSEEEGGSDEQFF
>TRBV12-3/TRBV12-4|TRBJ2-1|NA|NA
TGTGCCAGCAGCCGTAATAACAATGAGCAGTTCTTC
CASSRNNNEQFF
>TRBV3-1/TRBV3-2|TRBJ1-1|NA|NA
TGTGCCAGCAGCCACACACAGGGGAACACTGAAGCTTTCTTT
CASSHTQGNTEAFF
>TRBV3-1/TRBV3-2|TRBJ2-7|NA|TRBD2
TGTGCCAGCAGCCCCGAGACTAGCGGGGACTACGAGCAGTACTTC
CASSPETSGDYEQYF
>TRBV28|TRBJ2-1|NA|TRBD2
TGTGCGATTGCTGGGACTAGCCCCACCAATGAGCAGTTCTTC
CAIAGTSPTNEQFF
>TRBV3-1/TRBV3-2|TRBJ2-3|NA|TRBD2
TGTGCCAGCAGCCAAGCTAGGCTTGCGCTAGCGGACACAGATACGCAGTATTTT
CASSQARLALADTDTQYF
>TRBV19|TRBJ1-5|NA|NA
TGTGCCAGTAGTATGAGGACGGGGAGTGGGGGCAATCAGCCCCAGCATTTT
CASSMRTGSGGNQPQHF
>TRBV4-3|TRBJ2-3|NA|TRBD2
TGCGCCAGCAGCCAAGCCGGGACTAGCGGGAGAACAGATACGCAGTATTTT
CASSQAGTSGRTDTQYF
>TRBV19|TRBJ2-5|NA|NA
TGTGCCAGTAGTACCTCGGCTAGCTCGGAGACCCAGTACTTC
CASSTSASSETQYF
>TRBV20-1|TRBJ2-2|NA|TRBD2
TGCAGTGCTCGTGGACTAGCATCCGGGGAGCTGTTTTTT
CSARGLASGELFF
>TRBV5-4|TRBJ2-5|NA|TRBD2
TGTGCCAGCAGCTTGATGCGGGGGGCCCCCCAAGAGACCCAGTACTTC
CASSLMRGAPQETQYF
>TRBV3-1/TRBV3-2|TRBJ2-3|NA|TRBD2
TGTGCCAGCAGCCCCGCTTATAGCGGGGGGACAGATACGCAGTATTTT
CASSPAYSGGTDTQYF
>TRBV5-1|TRBJ1-1|NA|TRBD1
TGCGCCAGCAGCTTGGACGGGACAGCTAGGAACACTGAAGCTTTCTTT
CASSLDGTARNTEAFF
>TRBV7-2|TRBJ2-1|NA|TRBD1
TGTGCCAGCAGATGGCGGACAGGGAGTCCTGGTGGCCCTTACAATGAGCAGTTCTTC
CASRWRTGSPGGPYNEQFF
>TRBV6-5|TRBJ2-7|NA|NA
TGTGCCAGCAGTCACAGGGAAACCTACGAGCAGTACTTC
CASSHRETYEQYF
>TRBV13|TRBJ2-7|NA|NA
TGTGCCAGCAGCTGGAGGGCAATCTCCTACGAGCAGTACTTC
CASSWRAISYEQYF
>TRBV7-8|TRBJ2-1|once|NA
TGTGCCAGCACCCTGGGGGGTGGCAATGAGCAGTTCTTC
CASTLGGGNEQFF
>TRBV21-1|TRBJ2-1|NA|NA
TGTGCCAGCAGCAAGGAATGCGGGACGGGGTGTTTCCATGAGCAGTTCTTC
CASSKECGTGCFHEQFF
>TRBV7-9|TRBJ2-5|NA|NA
TGTGCCAGCAGCTTATTGACGGGAACCCAAGAGACCCAGTACTTC
CASSLLTGTQETQYF
>TRBV5-1|TRBJ2-7|NA|NA
TGCGCCAGCAGCTGGCAGGGGGGTCGGTACGAGCAGTACTTC
CASSWQGGRYEQYF